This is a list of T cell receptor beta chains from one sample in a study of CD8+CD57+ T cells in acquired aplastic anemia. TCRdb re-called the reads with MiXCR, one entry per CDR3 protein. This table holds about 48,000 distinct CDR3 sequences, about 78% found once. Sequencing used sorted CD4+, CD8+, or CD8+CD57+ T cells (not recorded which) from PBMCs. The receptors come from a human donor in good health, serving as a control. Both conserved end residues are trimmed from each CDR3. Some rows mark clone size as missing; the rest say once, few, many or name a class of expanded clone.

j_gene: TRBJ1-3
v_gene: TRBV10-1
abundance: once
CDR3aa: ASSAHHSGNTIY

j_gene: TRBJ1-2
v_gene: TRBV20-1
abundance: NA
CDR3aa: SARDRSGGYGYT

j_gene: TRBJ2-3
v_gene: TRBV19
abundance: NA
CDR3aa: ASSMAGGGIDTQY

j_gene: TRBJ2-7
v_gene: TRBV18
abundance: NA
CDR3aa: ASSPARVVEQY

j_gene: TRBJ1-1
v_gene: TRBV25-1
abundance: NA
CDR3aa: ASSEMKGINTEAF

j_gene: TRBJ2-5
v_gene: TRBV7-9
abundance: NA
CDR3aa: ASSLKTRETQY

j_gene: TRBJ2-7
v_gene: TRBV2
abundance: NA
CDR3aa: ASRGDRGEQY

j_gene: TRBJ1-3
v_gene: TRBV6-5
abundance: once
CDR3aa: ASSYPGQGASRNTIY

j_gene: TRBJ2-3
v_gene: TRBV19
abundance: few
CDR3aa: ASSPNTDTQY

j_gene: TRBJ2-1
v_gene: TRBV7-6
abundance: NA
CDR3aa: ASSATGTGSHEQF

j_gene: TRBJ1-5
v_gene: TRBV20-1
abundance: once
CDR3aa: SASSRDRGDQPQH

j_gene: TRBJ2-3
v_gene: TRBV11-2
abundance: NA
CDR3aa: ASSRYGASTDTQY

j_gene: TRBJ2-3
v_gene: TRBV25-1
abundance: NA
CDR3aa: ASSDMSGGQDTQY

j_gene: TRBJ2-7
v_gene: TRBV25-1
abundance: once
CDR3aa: AVQNSYEQY

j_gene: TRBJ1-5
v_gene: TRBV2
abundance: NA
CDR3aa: ASSETGQGDQPQH

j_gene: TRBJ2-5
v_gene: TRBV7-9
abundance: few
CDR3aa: ASIKGGTGSQETQY

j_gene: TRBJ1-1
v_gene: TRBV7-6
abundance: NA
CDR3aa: ASSRGQGLNTEAF

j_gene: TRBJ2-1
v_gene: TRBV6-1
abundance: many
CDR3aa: ASSEGDSVYEQF

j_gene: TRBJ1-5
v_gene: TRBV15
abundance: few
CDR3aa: ATSSDRGNQPQH

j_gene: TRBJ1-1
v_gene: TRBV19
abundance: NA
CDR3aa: ASSYAPANTEAF

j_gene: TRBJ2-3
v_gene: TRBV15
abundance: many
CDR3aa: ATSRDSGGADTQY

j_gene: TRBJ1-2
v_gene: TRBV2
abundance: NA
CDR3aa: ASSAGVRGYT

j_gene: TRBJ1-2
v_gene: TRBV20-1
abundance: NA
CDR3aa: SAGTGENYGYT

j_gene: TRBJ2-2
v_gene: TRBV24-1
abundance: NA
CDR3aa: ATTRSGGTGELF

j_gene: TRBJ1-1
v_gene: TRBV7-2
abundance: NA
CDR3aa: ASSSGVVTEAF

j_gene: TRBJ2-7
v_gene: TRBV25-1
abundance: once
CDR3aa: AWRSRGYSYEQY

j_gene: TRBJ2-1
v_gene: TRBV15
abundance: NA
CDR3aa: ATSRDPSYNEQF

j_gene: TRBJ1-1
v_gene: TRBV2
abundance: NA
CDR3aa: ASSDQGAHTEAF

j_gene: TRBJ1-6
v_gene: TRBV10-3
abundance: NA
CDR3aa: AISESLTRRDPPLH

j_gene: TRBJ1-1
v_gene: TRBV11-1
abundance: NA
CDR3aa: ASSPPGYRTEAF

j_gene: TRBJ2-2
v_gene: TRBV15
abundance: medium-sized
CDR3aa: ATSRGDTTGELF

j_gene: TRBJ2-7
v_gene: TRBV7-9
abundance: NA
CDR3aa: ASSLEGQGSYEQY

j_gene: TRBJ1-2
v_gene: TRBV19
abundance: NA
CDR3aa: ASSLQEHYGYT

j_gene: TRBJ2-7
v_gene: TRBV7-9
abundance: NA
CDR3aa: ASSSTGVEQY

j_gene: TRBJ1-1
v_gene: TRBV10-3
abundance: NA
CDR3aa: AISDRDGNTEAF

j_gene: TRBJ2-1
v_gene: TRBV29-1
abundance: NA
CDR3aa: SVVRGRDEQF

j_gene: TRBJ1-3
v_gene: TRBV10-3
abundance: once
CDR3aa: AISETTGAGGNTIY

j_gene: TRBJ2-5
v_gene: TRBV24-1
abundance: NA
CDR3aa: ATSDAGESPRETQY

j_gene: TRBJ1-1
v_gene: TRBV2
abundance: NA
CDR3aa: ASSETGVNTEAF

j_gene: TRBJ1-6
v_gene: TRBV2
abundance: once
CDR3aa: ASSGGQYNSPLH

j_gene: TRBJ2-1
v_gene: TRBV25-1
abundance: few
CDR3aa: ASSALGQGAGYNEQF

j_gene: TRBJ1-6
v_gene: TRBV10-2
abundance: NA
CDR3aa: ASRPAGNSPLH

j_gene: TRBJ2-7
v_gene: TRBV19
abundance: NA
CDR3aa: ASRNTYEQY

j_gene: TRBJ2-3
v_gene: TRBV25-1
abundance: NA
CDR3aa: ASSRRARDNTQY

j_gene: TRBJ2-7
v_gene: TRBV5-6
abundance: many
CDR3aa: ASSLLAGGYEQY

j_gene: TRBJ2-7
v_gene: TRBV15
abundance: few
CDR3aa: ATSRRQGGNYEQY

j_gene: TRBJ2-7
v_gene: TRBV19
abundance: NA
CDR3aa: ASTSSRVGREQY

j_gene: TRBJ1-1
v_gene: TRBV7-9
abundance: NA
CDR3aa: ASSFSTGEGSEAF

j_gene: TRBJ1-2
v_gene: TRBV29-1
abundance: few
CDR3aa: MVEGVNGYT

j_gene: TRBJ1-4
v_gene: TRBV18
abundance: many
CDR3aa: ASSPWGTNEKLF

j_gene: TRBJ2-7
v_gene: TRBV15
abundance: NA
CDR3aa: ATSRDLHYEQY

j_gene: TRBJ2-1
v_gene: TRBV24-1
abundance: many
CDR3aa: ATRDRVSDEQF

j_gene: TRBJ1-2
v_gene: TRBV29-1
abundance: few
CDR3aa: SAVRQGYGYT

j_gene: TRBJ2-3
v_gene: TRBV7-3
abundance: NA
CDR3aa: ASSARQGLNTDTQY

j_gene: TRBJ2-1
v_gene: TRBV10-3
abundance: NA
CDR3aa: AIKEETSSYNEQF